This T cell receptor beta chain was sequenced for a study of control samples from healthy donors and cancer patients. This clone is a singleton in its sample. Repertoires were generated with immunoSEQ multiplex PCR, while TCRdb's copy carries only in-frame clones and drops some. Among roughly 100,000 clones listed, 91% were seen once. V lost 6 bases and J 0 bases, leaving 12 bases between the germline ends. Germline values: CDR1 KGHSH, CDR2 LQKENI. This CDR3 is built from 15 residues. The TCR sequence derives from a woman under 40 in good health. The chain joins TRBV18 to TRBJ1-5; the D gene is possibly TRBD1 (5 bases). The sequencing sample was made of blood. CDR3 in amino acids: CASSPGRDSNQPQHF. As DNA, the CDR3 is TGTGCCAGCTCGCCGGGACGGGATAGCAATCAGCCCCAGCATTTT.